Listed below are T cell receptor beta chains from one sample, sequenced in a study of cytomegalovirus exposure and HLA in healthy donors. Here immunoSEQ multiplex PCR was the method, and the copy in TCRdb shows in-frame clones only, minus some. This table has fewer than 150,000 clones, 70% to 85% appearing once. The sequenced sample was PBMCs. These receptors all come from a male donor in good health and CMV-seronegative. Each CDR3 is given with its conserved first and last residue. The order of the fields is V gene, J gene, clone size, D gene, CDR3 DNA, CDR3 protein. The D gene is left open where the match is weak. The size field is filled for only some rows; it gives once, few, many or a size class.

>TRBV27|TRBJ2-3|-|-
TGTGCCAGCAGCTTAACCTTCAGAGCGCTAGATACGCAGTATTTT
CASSLTFRALDTQYF
>TRBV15|TRBJ1-1|-|TRBD1
TGTGCCACCAGCAGAGGGGACAGGGGAAGGACTGAAGCTTTCTTT
CATSRGDRGRTEAFF
>TRBV28|TRBJ2-7|-|TRBD2
TGTGCCAGCAGTTTGGGACTAGCGGGAGGGTCGTCCGAGCAGTACTTC
CASSLGLAGGSSEQYF
>TRBV7-2|TRBJ1-5|-|-
TGTGCCAGCAGCCGGGAGAGCAATCAGCCCCAGCATTTT
CASSRESNQPQHF
>TRBV27|TRBJ2-7|-|TRBD2
TGTGCCAGCAGTCCGGGACTAGATCCCTACGAGCAGTACTTC
CASSPGLDPYEQYF
>TRBV27|TRBJ2-1|-|-
TGTGCCAGCAGTTTGGGTCTAGCTGCCTACAATGAGCAGTTCTTC
CASSLGLAAYNEQFF
>TRBV4-1|TRBJ2-1|-|-
TGCGCCAGCAGCCAAGATCTAATCTGGGAGCAGTTCTTC
CASSQDLIWEQFF
>TRBV27|TRBJ2-5|-|-
TGTGCCAGCAGTTCCCGGGACTACCAAGAGACCCAGTACTTC
CASSSRDYQETQYF
>TRBV23-1|TRBJ1-5|-|-
TGCGCCAGCAGTCAAAGGACAGCCCTCAATCAGCCCCAGCATTTT
CASSQRTALNQPQHF
>TRBV20-1|TRBJ2-3|-|-
TGCAGTGCCCGGTGGGCGGATACGCAGTATTTT
CSARWADTQYF
>TRBV28|TRBJ2-2|-|TRBD2
TGTGCGACACTAGCGGGAGGATACACCGGGGAGCTGTTTTTT
CATLAGGYTGELFF
>TRBV10-1|TRBJ1-5|-|-
TGCGCCAGCAGTGAGTCTGGGGGGGGTCAGCCCCAGCATTTT
CASSESGGGQPQHF
>TRBV7-8|TRBJ2-7|once|-
TGTGCCAGCAGCTTTCTCGGCTCCTACGAGCAGTACTTC
CASSFLGSYEQYF
>TRBV7-8|TRBJ2-3|-|TRBD2
TGTGCCAGCAGCAATTGGGCGGGAGGGCCTAATACGCAGTATTTT
CASSNWAGGPNTQYF
>TRBV7-9|TRBJ2-3|-|TRBD1
TGTGCCAGCAGCGTAAGGCGAACCGGGACAGGGGCAGATACGCAGTATTTT
CASSVRRTGTGADTQYF
>TRBV7-3|TRBJ2-1|-|TRBD2
TGTGCCAGCAGCCGGAGCGGGGGGTACAATGAGCAGTTCTTC
CASSRSGGYNEQFF
>TRBV30|TRBJ1-4|-|-
TGTGCCTGGAGTCAAGCCGGGGGACGCGAAAAACTGTTTTTT
CAWSQAGGREKLFF
>TRBV5-4|TRBJ1-5|-|TRBD1
TGTGCCAGCAGCCTAGGGACAGGGAGGAGTCAGCCCCAGCATTTT
CASSLGTGRSQPQHF
>TRBV5-4|TRBJ2-1|-|-
TGTGCCAGCAGCCCGCCGGGACTCGAGCAGTTCTTC
CASSPPGLEQFF
>TRBV9|TRBJ2-7|-|-
TGTGCCAGCAGCGTAGAAGTTGGAGACTACGAGCAGTACTTC
CASSVEVGDYEQYF
>TRBV5-6|TRBJ2-2|-|-
TGTGCCAGCAGCTGGACCGGGACTGGGACGGCGGGGGAGCTGTTTTTT
CASSWTGTGTAGELFF
>TRBV4-1|TRBJ2-7|-|TRBD2
TGCGCCAGCAGAGCGGGACTTGGGGGGGAGCAGTACTTC
CASRAGLGGEQYF
>TRBV6-1|TRBJ2-7|-|TRBD2
TGTGCCAGCAGCTCGACTAGCGGGAGGCCCTACGAGCAGTACTTC
CASSSTSGRPYEQYF
>TRBV5-4|TRBJ2-1|-|TRBD2
TGTGCCAGCAGCTTGGCCGAAGCGGGAGCGAATGAGCAGTTCTTC
CASSLAEAGANEQFF
>TRBV9|TRBJ2-5|-|TRBD1
TGTGCCAGCAGCGGGGGGACAGGGCTCCCAGAGACCCAGTACTTC
CASSGGTGLPETQYF
>TRBV28|TRBJ2-3|-|-
TGTGCCAGCAGTTCCCGTGAGTTTAGCACAGATACGCAGTATTTT
CASSSREFSTDTQYF
>TRBV12-5|TRBJ2-1|-|-
TGTGCTAGTGTTATGACAACCCCGTCCTACAATGAGCAGTTCTTC
CASVMTTPSYNEQFF
>TRBV11-2|TRBJ2-7|-|-
TGTGCCAGCAGCTTCTCCCCGGCGGGATGGGAGCAGTACTTC
CASSFSPAGWEQYF
>TRBV7-8|TRBJ2-5|-|TRBD1
TGTGCCAGCAGGCTGGACAGGGGTTTTGGGGAGACCCAGTACTTC
CASRLDRGFGETQYF
>TRBV27|TRBJ2-1|once|-
TGTGCCAGCAGAGACCCTAGCTCCTACAATGAGCAGTTCTTC
CASRDPSSYNEQFF
>TRBV2|TRBJ2-1|-|TRBD1
TGTGCCAGCACTGGACAGGGGGTAAATGAGCAGTTCTTC
CASTGQGVNEQFF
>TRBV19|TRBJ2-7|-|TRBD1
TGTGCCAGTAGTATTTCGACAGGGCGTGAGCAGTACTTC
CASSISTGREQYF
>TRBV9|TRBJ1-1|-|-
TGTGCCAGCAGCGTAGTCGAGGGTCCCACTGAAGCTTTCTTT
CASSVVEGPTEAFF
>TRBV30|TRBJ1-2|once|-
TGTGCCTGGAGCCCGGGGGGCACGGATGGCTACACCTTC
CAWSPGGTDGYTF
>TRBV28|TRBJ2-7|-|-
TGTGCCAGCACCAGGGCAGGGGTTGGCTACGAGCAGTACTTC
CASTRAGVGYEQYF
>TRBV10-3|TRBJ2-7|-|TRBD1
TGTGCCATCACCGACAGGGTGGGTTCCTACGAGCAGTACTTC
CAITDRVGSYEQYF
>TRBV20-1|TRBJ1-2|-|-
TGCAGTGCCACCGCGGGAAACGGCTACACCTTC
CSATAGNGYTF
>TRBV9|TRBJ2-7|-|-
TGTGCCAGCAGCCCCACTAGTGGCAACGAGCAGTACTTC
CASSPTSGNEQYF
>TRBV4-3|TRBJ1-1|-|-
TGCGCCAGCAGCTTGGACAGCATGAACACTGAAGCTTTCTTT
CASSLDSMNTEAFF
>TRBV6-4|TRBJ2-1|-|TRBD2
TGTGCCAGCAGTGATCAGGTAGCGGGAGGATGGAATGAGCAGTTCTTC
CASSDQVAGGWNEQFF
>TRBV11-2|TRBJ2-5|-|-
TGTGCCAGCAGCTCGGGACTTGGAATAGAGACCCAGTACTTC
CASSSGLGIETQYF
>TRBV6-1|TRBJ1-2|-|TRBD1
TGTGCCAGCAGTGAATTGGACAGGGCAGACTATGGCTACACCTTC
CASSELDRADYGYTF
>TRBV5-1|TRBJ1-1|-|-
TGCGCCAGCAGCTTGGCGGGGGATTACACTGAAGCTTTCTTT
CASSLAGDYTEAFF
>TRBV5-1|TRBJ2-3|-|-
TGCGCCAGCAGCCACAGCGGGCCCCTCCGCACAGATACGCAGTATTTT
CASSHSGPLRTDTQYF
>TRBV7-2|TRBJ1-2|-|-
TGTGCCAGCAGCTTACAGTCCGATTATGGCTACACCTTC
CASSLQSDYGYTF
>TRBV7-9|TRBJ2-7|-|TRBD2
TGTGCCAGCAGCTTTAGCGGGAGTCCCTACGAGCAGTACTTC
CASSFSGSPYEQYF
>TRBV4-2|TRBJ2-3|-|TRBD2
TGTGCCAGCAGCCCGACTAGCGGGAGGGGTACAGATACGCAGTATTTT
CASSPTSGRGTDTQYF
>TRBV23-1|TRBJ1-2|-|-
TGCGCCAGCAGTCAACTTTCTTCAGGTGGCTACACCTTC
CASSQLSSGGYTF
>TRBV9|TRBJ1-4|few|TRBD1
TGTGCCAGCAGCCCAGGGGGTAATGAAAAACTGTTTTTT
CASSPGGNEKLFF
>TRBV7-8|TRBJ2-2|-|-
TGTGCCAGCAGTAGCTACACCGGGGAGCTGTTTTTT
CASSSYTGELFF
>TRBV6-5|TRBJ2-1|few|-
TGTGCCAGCAGTTACTCGGGAGATCCCTACAATGAGCAGTTCTTC
CASSYSGDPYNEQFF
>TRBV9|TRBJ2-5|-|TRBD2
TGTGCCAGCAGCGTAGGAGGCGGGAGAGGGAGAGAGACCCAGTACTTC
CASSVGGGRGRETQYF
>TRBV28|TRBJ2-7|-|-
TGTGCCAGCAGTTTATCCAGAAAGTCCTACGAGCAGTACTTC
CASSLSRKSYEQYF